This is a list of T cell receptor beta chains from one sample in a study of blood T cell repertoires in COVID-19. The table came from immunoSEQ multiplex PCR; TCRdb's copy has only in-frame clones and leaves some out. Among roughly 110,000 clones, about nine tenths were seen once, and the ten largest hold around 6.5%. Source material: peripheral blood. The source is a man aged 50 or older with active or convalescent COVID-19. CDR3s include the opening cysteine and the closing phenylalanine or tryptophan. The D gene is left open where the match is weak. Where a row states a size, it is once, few, many or the class of an expanded clone; other rows omit it.

CAIRGDRGANEKLFF,TGTGCCATCAGAGGGGACAGGGGTGCTAATGAAAAACTGTTTTTT,NA,TRBD1,TRBV10-3,TRBJ1-4
CASSQDIQGAGTEAFF,TGTGCCAGCAGCCAAGATATACAGGGGGCAGGCACTGAAGCTTTCTTT,NA,TRBD1,TRBV4-2,TRBJ1-1
CASSMRKDNEQFF,TGTGCCAGTAGTATGAGAAAAGACAATGAGCAGTTCTTC,NA,NA,TRBV19,TRBJ2-1
CASRGQGANFNEQFF,TGTGCCAGCAGGGGACAGGGGGCGAATTTTAATGAGCAGTTCTTC,once,TRBD1,TRBV11-2,TRBJ2-1
CSVEVGRTGTGYGELFF,TGCAGCGTTGAAGTGGGGAGGACAGGGACAGGGTATGGGGAGCTGTTTTTT,NA,TRBD1,TRBV29-1,TRBJ2-2
CAITREANQPQHF,TGTGCCATCACAAGGGAGGCCAATCAGCCCCAGCATTTT,NA,NA,TRBV10-3,TRBJ1-5
CASRRRSGGPQHF,TGTGCCAGTAGACGACGGTCCGGGGGGCCCCAGCATTTT,once,NA,TRBV19,TRBJ1-5
CASSDPVPSTDTQYF,TGTGCCAGCAGTGACCCAGTGCCTAGCACAGATACGCAGTATTTT,NA,NA,TRBV6-1,TRBJ2-3
CAWSVVGGPVSTF,TGTGCCTGGAGTGTGGTGGGGGGGCCGGTCTCCACCTTC,NA,NA,TRBV30,TRBJ1-2
CASSPPRGDRGRLYGYTF,TGTGCCAGCAGCCCACCCAGAGGCGACAGGGGGCGACTCTATGGCTACACCTTC,once,TRBD1,TRBV7-9,TRBJ1-2
CASSGLAGAKAYEQYF,TGTGCCAGCTCGGGACTAGCGGGAGCGAAAGCCTACGAGCAGTACTTC,few,TRBD2,TRBV18,TRBJ2-7
CASRLAGSNTGELFF,TGTGCCAGCAGGCTAGCGGGTTCGAACACCGGGGAGCTGTTTTTT,NA,TRBD2,TRBV28,TRBJ2-2
CASSRQTGRSGNTIYF,TGTGCCAGCAGCAGACAGACAGGGCGCTCTGGAAACACCATATATTTT,once,TRBD1,TRBV5-4,TRBJ1-3